This T cell receptor (beta chain) was identified during a study of vaccination effects on CD4 cells after COVID-19. Notes on this clone: The antigen remains undetermined.

The CDR3 totals 13 residues. The V gene's germline CDR1 is SNHLY and CDR2 FYNNEI. V gave up 6 bases and J gave up 4 bases, with 12 bases separating them. ViraFEST expansion of antigen-specific CD4+ T cells with viral peptide pools preceded sequencing. Subsequent to roughly 9 days of culture, CD4+ T cells were isolated. The healthy vaccine recipients, who had no prior SARS-CoV-2 infection, showed negative nucleocapsid antibodies. In the cultures, half the medium was exchanged for IL-2 medium on days 3 and 7. Sequenced by immunoSEQ multiplex PCR; TCRdb stores in-frame clones only, minus some. There are 40,000 to 50,000 clones in the sample; roughly 70% occur only once, and 26% lies in the top ten.

This sample comprised CD4+ T cells from PBMCs cultured with HCoV-OC43 spike peptides, obtained before COVID-19 vaccination. Regarding subset: HCoV-OC43 spike overlapping peptide pool stimulation. The sequence derives from a human donor who received a COVID-19 vaccine. The genes are TRBV2 and TRBJ2-5; D is ambiguous. CDR3 in amino acids: CASRGLRAETQYF. Written as DNA, the CDR3 is TGTGCCAGCAGAGGCCTTCGCGCAGAGACCCAGTACTTC.